This note documents a single T cell receptor beta chain sequence. This entry comes from a study of monozygotic twins with inflammatory bowel disease. Researchers generated cDNA in eight separate reactions per sample. TCRdb processed the 5' RACE reads again and assigns one entry to each CDR3 protein, with no DNA. The table lists roughly 150,000 distinct CDR3 sequences. The sequenced sample consisted of blood. This receptor was obtained from a human donor with ulcerative colitis or Crohn's disease, or a healthy co-twin of an affected twin (not recorded which).

The CDR3 loop reads CASSSLGEDTEAFF. The rearrangement uses TRBV7-3 and TRBJ1-1. Germline CDR1 reads SGHTA; CDR2 reads FQGTGA. The CDR3 contains 14 residues.